This T cell receptor beta chain originates from a study of T cell repertoires in cytomegalovirus infection. The CDR3 loop spans 14 amino acids. Germline CDR1 and CDR2: SGHAT and FQDESV (reference sequence). Trimming shortened V by 5 bases and J by 1 base, and 11 bases separated the two germline ends. In TCRdb, the reads were re-called with MiXCR into one record per CDR3 protein. The profile shows approximately 500,000 distinct CDR3 sequences, approximately 10% of them singletons. This clonotype was counted ten times or more. Sequenced material: PBMCs. This chain joins TRBV11-1 and TRBJ1-1, with D unclear. The receptor was isolated from a human donor in good health (CMV status not recorded). Some clones in this sample may be carry-over from other donors' samples. CDR3 nucleotide sequence: TGTGCCAGCAGCCCCCCGCGCGGGAACACTGAAGCTTTCTTT. It is translated as CASSPPRGNTEAFF.